A single TCR beta chain is shown here with its context. The source of the sample is a study of T cells in Graves' hyperthyroidism and ophthalmopathy. Study as a whole: Before treatment of any kind, peripheral blood was taken at initial diagnosis.

TCR beta CDR3 regions were amplified from RNA transcripts. First-round RT-PCR of the TCR CDR3 relied on the HTBI primer set. TCRdb re-called the multiplex PCR reads with MiXCR, one entry per CDR3 protein. Of 400,000 to 600,000 distinct CDR3 sequences listed, about 16% are singletons. Diagnoses were established using clinical symptoms, serum thyroxine and TRAb, thyroid ultrasound and orbital computed tomography. The TCR originated in a woman younger than 45 with Graves' ophthalmopathy. The sequenced sample was blood.

CDR3 residues: CASSRGLAGADQETQYF. As DNA, the CDR3 is TGCGCCAGCAGCCGGGGACTAGCGGGGGCCGATCAAGAGACCCAGTACTTC. The rearrangement joins TRBV4-1 to TRBJ2-5, with 14 bases lining up with TRBD2. Trimming cost V 4 bases and J 2 bases; bases outside gene matches: 6. Germline values: CDR1 MGHRA, CDR2 YSYEKL. This CDR3 comprises 17 residues.